This is a list of T cell receptor beta chains from one sample in a study of radiotherapy plus CTLA-4 blockade in lung cancer. Using immunoSEQ multiplex PCR, the repertoire was profiled, and TCRdb retains in-frame clones only, with some absent. Here the sample spans more than 75,000 clones, roughly 70% being singletons. The sequencing used peripheral blood, collected from a patient treated with radiotherapy plus ipilimumab. The origin of the receptors is a human donor with non-small cell lung cancer that progressed on radiotherapy plus ipilimumab. The CDR3 runs from the conserved cysteine through the conserved F or W. The order of the fields is D gene, V gene, clone size, J gene, CDR3 DNA, CDR3 protein. D genes are given only for firm matches. Not every row has a clone size; where given, it reads once, few, many or a size class.

>TRBD1|TRBV6-6|once|TRBJ1-3
TGTGCCAGCAGTTACAGGACAGGGGCTGGAAACACCATATATTTT
CASSYRTGAGNTIYF
>TRBD1|TRBV28|NA|TRBJ2-5
TGTGCCAGCAGTCCCACGGGGACAGGGAGGGAGGAGACCCAGTACTTC
CASSPTGTGREETQYF
>TRBD1|TRBV6-5|NA|TRBJ2-7
TGTGCCAGCAGTGCTCCGGGACAGGGGGCCCGCGAGCAGTACTTC
CASSAPGQGAREQYF
>NA|TRBV19|few|TRBJ1-1
TGTGCCAGTAGTAACCGGGGTGAAGCTTTCTTT
CASSNRGEAFF
>NA|TRBV19|NA|TRBJ1-4
TGTGCCAGTACCCCTAAGGGAACTAATGAAAAACTGTTTTTT
CASTPKGTNEKLFF
>NA|TRBV11-1|NA|TRBJ2-7
TGTGCCAGCAGCTTGCAGGGGTACTCCTACGAGCAGTACTTC
CASSLQGYSYEQYF
>NA|TRBV4-2|few|TRBJ1-1
TGTGCCAGCAGCCAAGATCTAGGGGCGGGAAACACTGAAGCTTTCTTT
CASSQDLGAGNTEAFF
>NA|TRBV29-1|NA|TRBJ2-5
TGCAGCGTTGTTGCGGCAGGAGAGACCCAGTACTTC
CSVVAAGETQYF
>NA|TRBV9|NA|TRBJ2-1
TGTGCCAGCAGCGAGGGCCTGTACAATGAGCAGTTCTTC
CASSEGLYNEQFF
>NA|TRBV29-1|NA|TRBJ1-2
TGCAGCGTTCAACAGGGAATGGGGGGCTACACCTTC
CSVQQGMGGYTF
>NA|TRBV6-1|NA|TRBJ2-5
TGTGCCAGCAAAGGCGGAGGGGGTGGAGAGACCCAGTACTTC
CASKGGGGGETQYF
>NA|TRBV7-9|NA|TRBJ2-3
TGTGCCAGCAGCTTGGTACTAGCTAGCACAGATACGCAGTATTTT
CASSLVLASTDTQYF
>NA|TRBV18|NA|TRBJ2-1
TGTGCCAGCTCATTGGGGGGCGGCTACAATGAGCAGTTCTTC
CASSLGGGYNEQFF
>NA|TRBV6-5|once|TRBJ1-5
TGTGCCAGCAGTGCCGGAACGTCTAGCAATCAGCCCCAGCATTTT
CASSAGTSSNQPQHF
>TRBD1|TRBV4-1|NA|TRBJ1-2
TGCGCCAGCAGCTCCGACAGGGGAAACTATGGCTACACCTTC
CASSSDRGNYGYTF
>NA|TRBV4-1|NA|TRBJ2-6
TGCGCCAGCAGCCAAGCGACGAGGGAGGCCAACGTCCTGACTTTC
CASSQATREANVLTF
>NA|TRBV6-5|NA|TRBJ2-3
TGTGCCAGCAGTTACGGACGTTCGGATACGCAGTATTTT
CASSYGRSDTQYF
>NA|TRBV27|NA|TRBJ1-1
TGTGCCAGCAGTTTATCGGTGATGAACACTGAAGCTTTCTTT
CASSLSVMNTEAFF
>TRBD2|TRBV7-9|NA|TRBJ2-7
TGTGCCAGCAGCTTGAAAAGCGGGGGAGACTACGAGCAGTACTTC
CASSLKSGGDYEQYF
>TRBD1|TRBV28|NA|TRBJ1-1
TGTGCCAGCAGTTTAGATTCAGGGGGCAAGGACACTGAAGCTTTCTTT
CASSLDSGGKDTEAFF
>NA|TRBV4-1|NA|TRBJ1-2
TGCGCCAGCAGCCCCTTCTGGGGGGACAACTATGGCTACACCTTC
CASSPFWGDNYGYTF
>TRBD2|TRBV9|NA|TRBJ2-7
TGTGCCAGCAGTCTTAGCGGGGGGACCCCTACGGAGCAGTACTTC
CASSLSGGTPTEQYF
>TRBD1|TRBV27|NA|TRBJ1-4
TGTGCCAGCAGTCGACAGGGGGCGAGTGAAAAACTGTTTTTT
CASSRQGASEKLFF
>NA|TRBV19|NA|TRBJ1-1
TGTGCCAGTCTCCCCCCGGGGATGAACACTGAAGCTTTCTTT
CASLPPGMNTEAFF
>TRBD1|TRBV7-9|many|TRBJ2-7
TGTGCCAGCAGCTCATCCTCGGGACAGCTAATCTACGAGCAGTACTTC
CASSSSSGQLIYEQYF
>TRBD2|TRBV29-1|few|TRBJ2-7
TGCAGCGTTGACCTAGCGGGGAACTACGAGCAGTACTTC
CSVDLAGNYEQYF
>TRBD1|TRBV9|NA|TRBJ1-4
TGTGCCAGCAGCGTAGATCCGGGACAGGGGAAACTGTTTTTT
CASSVDPGQGKLFF
>NA|TRBV20-1|NA|TRBJ2-1
TGCAGTGCCCCCCTTCTCCGTGAGCAGTTCTTC
CSAPLLREQFF
>NA|TRBV5-6|NA|TRBJ2-7
TGTGCCAGCAGCTTGGGTGCCAGGCCCCACGAGCAGTACTTC
CASSLGARPHEQYF
>NA|TRBV6-1|few|TRBJ2-2
TGTGCCAGCGACAGAGGAAACACCGGGGAGCTGTTTTTT
CASDRGNTGELFF
>NA|TRBV29-1|NA|TRBJ2-7
TGCAGCGTTGAAACGGGGGGCCCCTACGAGCAGTACTTC
CSVETGGPYEQYF
>NA|TRBV7-6|NA|TRBJ1-3
TGTGCCAGCAGCTTAGCCTGGGGGCCTGGAAACACCATATATTTT
CASSLAWGPGNTIYF
>NA|TRBV6-1|once|TRBJ2-7
TGTGCCAGCAGTAGGGGACACTCGGCCTCCTACGAGCAGTACTTC
CASSRGHSASYEQYF
>NA|TRBV28|NA|TRBJ1-5
TGTGCCAGCAGTTTATCGGAGGGCAGGAACAATCAGCCCCAGCATTTT
CASSLSEGRNNQPQHF
>TRBD2|TRBV7-3|once|TRBJ2-3
TGTGCCAGCAGCTTAACGGGCCGCGCGGGAGGCCCCGGGGATACGCAGTATTTT
CASSLTGRAGGPGDTQYF
>NA|TRBV5-6|NA|TRBJ1-1
TGTGCCAGCGGAAGAACAGGGTGGGGCACTGAAGCTTTCTTT
CASGRTGWGTEAFF
>TRBD1|TRBV7-6|NA|TRBJ2-1
TGTGCCAGCAGCTTAGGACGGGACAGCGGTTACAATGAGCAGTTCTTC
CASSLGRDSGYNEQFF
>NA|TRBV11-2|NA|TRBJ1-3
TGTGCCAGCAGCTTACAGGACCCAGGGACTGGAAACACCATATATTTT
CASSLQDPGTGNTIYF
>NA|TRBV7-3|NA|TRBJ2-7
TGTGCCAGCAGCTTAACCGGCACCACAGCCAGCGAGCAGTACTTC
CASSLTGTTASEQYF
>TRBD2|TRBV9|NA|TRBJ2-7
TGTGCCAGCAGCCCCACTAGCGGCCCCTACGAGCAGTACTTC
CASSPTSGPYEQYF
>NA|TRBV11-2|NA|TRBJ1-1
TGTGCCAGCAGCTTAGAATTTATGGGGCCTGAAGCTTTCTTT
CASSLEFMGPEAFF
>TRBD1|TRBV6-5|few|TRBJ1-4
TGTGCCAGCAGGCTACAGGGGGCGGGTGAAAAACTGTTTTTT
CASRLQGAGEKLFF
>NA|TRBV4-3|NA|TRBJ1-1
TGCGCCAGCAGCCAAGATAAGACAGGTTTTTTTGAAGCTTTCTTT
CASSQDKTGFFEAFF
>NA|TRBV27|NA|TRBJ2-3
TGTGCCAGCAGTTTATCCCACCCGAATTTAGATACGCAGTATTTT
CASSLSHPNLDTQYF
>TRBD1|TRBV11-2|NA|TRBJ1-5
TGTGCCAGCAGCTTACCCGACAGGGCCGTCTATAGCAATCAGCCCCAGCATTTT
CASSLPDRAVYSNQPQHF
>TRBD1|TRBV6-1|NA|TRBJ2-1
TGTGCCAGCAGGGTACAGGGGGCTACCTACAATGAGCAGTTCTTC
CASRVQGATYNEQFF